These T cell receptor beta chains were read from a single sample in a study of spatial heterogeneity in lung cancer. MiXCR, run by TCRdb on the 5' RACE reads, gives a single entry per CDR3 protein. In the table there are around 2,900 distinct CDR3 sequences, about 15% of which are singletons. The specimen comprised PBMCs, sampled at surgery. The receptors stem from a female donor with early-stage non-small cell lung cancer. Both conserved end residues are part of each CDR3. A D gene is named only where the DNA matches it firmly. Only some rows state a clone size, as once, few, many or a class for expanded clones.

>-|TRBD1|TRBJ2-2|TRBV5-1
CASSPRDRGITGELFF
TGCGCCAGCAGCCCAAGGGACAGGGGGATCACCGGGGAGCTGTTTTTT
>many|-|TRBJ1-1|TRBV25-1
CASSEWQGSEAFF
TGTGCCAGCAGTGAATGGCAGGGCTCTGAAGCTTTCTTT
>few|TRBD2|TRBJ2-3|TRBV20-1
CSAPPTSGTDTQYF
TGCAGTGCTCCCCCGACTAGCGGCACAGATACGCAGTATTTT
>-|TRBD2|TRBJ2-1|TRBV27
CASTSSRLAGTYNEQFF
TGTGCCAGCACCTCTTCGCGGCTAGCGGGGACCTACAATGAGCAGTTCTTC
>many|-|TRBJ2-6|TRBV19
CASSPLHSGANVLTF
TGTGCCAGTAGTCCCCTACACTCTGGGGCCAACGTCCTGACTTTC
>many|-|TRBJ1-2|TRBV19
CASRVASSDGYTF
TGTGCCAGCCGGGTCGCCTCGAGCGATGGCTACACCTTC
>few|TRBD1|TRBJ2-2|TRBV7-8
CASSRNPGTGGRRVGELFF
TGTGCCAGCAGCCGCAACCCCGGGACAGGGGGTAGGCGCGTGGGGGAGCTGTTTTTT
>-|-|TRBJ2-7|TRBV20-1
CSAATENSYEQYF
TGCAGTGCTGCGACAGAGAATTCCTACGAGCAGTACTTC
>many|TRBD1|TRBJ1-4|TRBV5-1
CASSLGQGGEKLFF
TGCGCCAGCAGCTTGGGACAGGGCGGTGAAAAACTGTTTTTT
>many|-|TRBJ1-2|TRBV24-1
CATNGRGGYTF
TGTGCCACCAACGGACGGGGAGGCTACACCTTC
>many|-|TRBJ2-2|TRBV5-6
CASSPRTFNTGELFF
TGTGCCAGCAGCCCCCGGACGTTCAACACCGGGGAGCTGTTTTTT
>many|-|TRBJ2-7|TRBV12-3/TRBV12-4
CASSLGGPGDEQYF
TGTGCCAGCAGCTTAGGGGGACCCGGCGACGAGCAGTACTTC
>medium-sized|TRBD2|TRBJ2-1|TRBV7-2
CASSPRLGRERGEQFF
TGTGCCAGCAGCCCCCGCTTGGGGCGGGAGAGAGGTGAGCAGTTCTTC
>-|TRBD2|TRBJ2-1|TRBV3-1
CASTASGSYNEQFF
TGTGCCAGCACGGCTAGCGGGAGCTACAATGAGCAGTTCTTC
>many|-|TRBJ2-2|TRBV13
CASSPVPNTGELFF
TGTGCCAGCAGCCCTGTCCCGAACACCGGGGAGCTGTTTTTT
>many|TRBD1|TRBJ1-4|TRBV6-1
CASSGGQGSATNEKLFF
TGTGCCAGCAGTGGGGGACAGGGGTCTGCAACTAATGAAAAACTGTTTTTT
>medium-sized|-|TRBJ2-7|TRBV4-1
CASSHEGLPYEQYF
TGCGCCAGCAGCCATGAGGGGTTGCCCTACGAGCAGTACTTC
>-|-|TRBJ2-5|TRBV3-1
CASSQETNQETQYF
TGTGCCAGCAGCCAAGAGACCAACCAAGAGACCCAGTACTTC
>many|-|TRBJ2-1|TRBV6-5
CASSPTLTLLQFF
TGTGCCAGCAGTCCGACCCTCACACTCCTCCAGTTCTTC
>many|-|TRBJ2-7|TRBV5-6
CASSFAGIGIYEQYF
TGTGCCAGCAGCTTTGCGGGGATAGGGATTTACGAGCAGTACTTC
>-|-|TRBJ2-1|TRBV7-2
CASSTLGIEQFF
TGTGCCAGCAGCACCCTAGGTATCGAGCAGTTCTTC
>-|-|TRBJ2-1|TRBV7-9
CPSTPVPREQFF
TGTCCCAGCACCCCCGTTCCCCGAGAGCAGTTCTTC
>many|-|TRBJ2-2|TRBV7-8
CASSLLASNTGELFF
TGTGCCAGCAGCTTGCTAGCGAGCAACACCGGGGAGCTGTTTTTT
>many|-|TRBJ2-7|TRBV2
CASSEVSGQEQYF
TGTGCCAGCAGTGAAGTCTCGGGACAAGAGCAGTACTTC
>medium-sized|-|TRBJ2-2|TRBV28
CASTPGGPNTGELFF
TGTGCCAGCACCCCCGGGGGCCCCAACACCGGGGAGCTGTTTTTT
>many|-|TRBJ1-2|TRBV3-1
CASSQEPVRTGGYGYTF
TGTGCCAGCAGCCAAGAACCGGTGCGTACCGGGGGCTATGGCTACACCTTC
>many|TRBD2|TRBJ2-2|TRBV12-5
CASGLWTSGILGELFF
TGTGCTAGTGGTTTGTGGACTAGCGGGATTCTCGGGGAGCTGTTTTTT
>many|-|TRBJ2-7|TRBV27
CASTPSKGSLTYEQYF
TGTGCCAGCACCCCTTCCAAGGGGTCCCTTACCTACGAGCAGTACTTC
>many|-|TRBJ2-1|TRBV4-2
CASSQELSSYNEQFF
TGTGCCAGCAGCCAAGAACTAAGCTCCTACAATGAGCAGTTCTTC
>-|-|TRBJ2-3|TRBV7-2
CASSLAGARTDTQYF
TGTGCCAGCAGCTTGGCAGGGGCGCGGACAGATACGCAGTATTTT
>-|-|TRBJ2-3|TRBV4-2
CASRRQASSTDTQYF
TGTGCCAGCAGGCGACAGGCTTCTAGCACAGATACGCAGTATTTT
>many|-|TRBJ2-5|TRBV12-3/TRBV12-4
CASSAREETQYF
TGTGCCAGCAGTGCCAGGGAGGAGACCCAGTACTTC
>medium-sized|-|TRBJ2-6|TRBV3-1
CASRRAGANVLTF
TGTGCCAGCAGACGAGCCGGGGCCAACGTCCTGACTTTC
>many|-|TRBJ2-1|TRBV7-9
CASSLAANNEQFF
TGTGCCAGCAGCTTAGCCGCGAACAATGAGCAGTTCTTC
>many|-|TRBJ1-5|TRBV10-3
CAISLRGHSNQPQHF
TGTGCCATCAGTCTGAGGGGACATAGCAATCAGCCCCAGCATTTT
>large|-|TRBJ2-7|TRBV2
CASSPTAEQYF
TGTGCCAGCAGTCCGACTGCCGAGCAGTACTTC
>many|-|TRBJ2-6|TRBV29-1
CSVGGGANVLTF
TGCAGCGTTGGTGGTGGGGCCAACGTCCTGACTTTC
>-|-|TRBJ1-5|TRBV28
CASSPDSNQPQHF
TGTGCCAGCAGTCCCGATAGCAATCAGCCCCAGCATTTT
>many|-|TRBJ1-1|TRBV7-9
CASSLGWTEAFF
TGTGCCAGCAGCTTAGGGTGGACTGAAGCTTTCTTT
>many|-|TRBJ2-1|TRBV7-8
CASSPDRDLRIDSYNEQFF
TGTGCCAGCAGCCCTGACCGGGACTTGAGAATAGACTCCTACAATGAGCAGTTCTTC
>many|-|TRBJ2-2|TRBV29-1
CSVVTGLKGGTGELFF
TGCAGCGTGGTGACTGGGCTTAAAGGGGGAACCGGGGAGCTGTTTTTT
>many|-|TRBJ2-7|TRBV7-9
CASSRGGGYEQYF
TGTGCCAGCTCTAGAGGGGGAGGCTACGAGCAGTACTTC
>-|-|TRBJ1-1|TRBV4-1
CASSQPGLGGTEAFF
TGCGCCAGCAGCCAGCCAGGGTTAGGGGGCACTGAAGCTTTCTTT
>medium-sized|-|TRBJ2-2|TRBV14
CASSQRSGRTGELFF
TGTGCCAGCAGCCAACGATCGGGGCGGACCGGGGAGCTGTTTTTT
>-|-|TRBJ2-7|TRBV20-1
CSARGDSDYEQYF
TGCAGTGCTAGAGGTGACAGTGACTACGAGCAGTACTTC
>many|-|TRBJ2-7|TRBV29-1
CSVGTGTDYEQYF
TGCAGCGTCGGCACAGGGACCGACTACGAGCAGTACTTC
>many|-|TRBJ2-1|TRBV23-1
CASSAWGPNEQFF
TGCGCCAGCAGTGCGTGGGGGCCGAATGAGCAGTTCTTC
>many|-|TRBJ1-5|TRBV10-3
CAISESRQVGNQPQHF
TGTGCCATCAGTGAGTCGAGGCAGGTAGGCAATCAGCCCCAGCATTTT
>many|-|TRBJ2-1|TRBV7-9
CASSLRTETYNEQFF
TGTGCCAGCAGCCTACGGACGGAAACCTACAATGAGCAGTTCTTC
>medium-sized|-|TRBJ2-5|TRBV18
CASSLGYGDNQETQYF
TGTGCCAGCTCACTGGGGTATGGGGACAACCAAGAGACCCAGTACTTC
>many|-|TRBJ2-7|TRBV2
CASGWGPIKDSYEQYF
TGTGCCAGCGGGTGGGGCCCTATTAAAGATTCCTACGAGCAGTACTTC
>many|TRBD1|TRBJ2-1|TRBV30
CAWDRGVYEQFF
TGTGCGTGGGACAGGGGGGTGTATGAGCAGTTCTTC
>-|-|TRBJ2-7|TRBV4-2
CASSQDQYEQYF
TGTGCCAGCAGCCAAGATCAGTACGAGCAGTACTTC
>few|TRBD1|TRBJ2-5|TRBV29-1
CSVDRGRETQYF
TGCAGCGTCGACAGGGGGCGGGAGACCCAGTACTTC
>-|TRBD1|TRBJ1-6|TRBV2
CASSEASDRGNSPLHF
TGTGCCAGCAGTGAAGCGAGCGACAGGGGGAATTCACCCCTCCACTTT
>many|-|TRBJ1-2|TRBV19
CASRTYYGYTF
TGTGCCAGTCGGACGTACTATGGCTACACCTTC